These 17 T cell receptor beta chains came from one sample sequenced in a study of blood T cell repertoires in COVID-19. Sequencing was performed with immunoSEQ multiplex PCR; in TCRdb, only in-frame clones are kept and a portion is missing. Counted here are more than 200,000 clones, just under 85% occurring once; the ten biggest clones make up roughly 10%. Input material: peripheral blood. The source is a man aged 80 or over with acute or convalescent COVID-19.

The V call is TRBV28, the J call TRBJ2-1; 8 bases agree with TRBD2. The V gene end was trimmed by 5 bases and the J gene end by 6 bases; junction bases not matched to a gene: 9. The CDR3 spans 15 residues. CDR1 is MDHEN and CDR2 is SYDVKM in the germline V gene. Here the CDR3 reads CASSKGGSGINEQFF. The CDR3 DNA reads TGTGCCAGCAGTAAAGGGGGTAGCGGGATCAATGAGCAGTTCTTC.

The V and J genes are TRBV7-8 and TRBJ1-1; a weak D match, TRBD1 (5 bases). This CDR3 spans 14 amino acids. Germline CDR1 is SGHVS and CDR2 is FQNEAQ. Trimming took off 4 bases at V and 2 bases at J, with 11 bases between the two ends. The CDR3 is CASSWSTGNTEAFF. In DNA, the CDR3 is TGTGCCAGCAGCTGGAGCACAGGAAACACTGAAGCTTTCTTT.

In this sample, this clone turned up many times. The chain joins TRBV5-1 to TRBJ1-2; D not resolved. CDR3 length: 13 residues. V was pared by 3 bases and J by 4 bases, with 10 bases between. Germline values: CDR1 SGHRS, CDR2 YFSETQ. The DNA of the CDR3 is TGCGCCAGCAGCTATTTACGGGGCTATGGCTACACCTTC. The encoded protein is CASSYLRGYGYTF.

This chain joins TRBV20-1 and TRBJ2-5; no firm D call. The CDR3 extends over 11 amino acids. Germline V gene sequence: CDR1 DFQATT, CDR2 SNEGSKA (reference sequence). V was pared by 1 base and J by 5 bases, with 5 bases between. The CDR3: CSARGVETQYF. The CDR3 DNA sequence: TGCAGTGCTAGAGGAGTGGAGACCCAGTACTTC.

V is TRBV29-1 and J is TRBJ2-7; the D is unclear. The germline V and J ends were trimmed by 3 bases and 6 bases, with 9 bases remaining between them. This CDR3 is 11 amino acids long. Germline assignment: CDR1 SQVTM and CDR2 ANQGSEA. CDR3 region: CSVDEVGEQYF. CDR3 nucleotide sequence: TGCAGCGTTGACGAGGTCGGCGAGCAGTACTTC.

This clone occurred a few times. The rearrangement uses TRBV5-1 and TRBJ1-2; TRBD1 matches at 7 bases. The CDR3 covers 13 residues. V lost 4 bases and J lost 6; bases outside the gene matches: 6. The germline V gene encodes CDR1 SGHRS and CDR2 YFSETQ. CDR3 sequence (DNA): TGCGCCAGCAGCCCGACAGGGACAAATGGCTACACCTTC. Amino acids: CASSPTGTNGYTF.

This sequence joins TRBV7-9 and TRBJ2-1; 8 nucleotides align to TRBD2. Germline V gene lookup returns CDR1 SEHNR and CDR2 FQNEAQ (reference sequence). The ends lost 6 bases at V and 4 bases at J; junction bases unmatched: 5. The CDR3 has 14 amino acids. The CDR3 loop reads CASSFSGAYNEQFF. CDR3 sequence (DNA): TGTGCCAGCAGTTTTAGCGGGGCTTACAATGAGCAGTTCTTC.

The chain recombines TRBV9 with TRBJ2-2; perhaps TRBD1 as D (6 bases). The V end lost 0 bases, the J end lost 3 bases, and 9 bases lay between the germline ends. This CDR3 region has 15 residues. The germline gives CDR1 SGDLS, CDR2 YYNGEE. The CDR3 region is CASSVVGHYTGELFF. CDR3 nucleotides: TGTGCCAGCAGCGTAGTGGGACATTACACCGGGGAGCTGTTTTTT.

The gene calls are TRBV11-2 and TRBJ2-6; 7 nucleotides agree with TRBD1. The V gene end was trimmed by 1 base and the J gene end by 9 bases; junction bases not matched to a gene: 3. The germline V gene has CDR1 SGHAT and CDR2 FQNNGV. The CDR3 has 14 residues. The CDR3 here is CASSLVGQVNVLTF. DNA of the CDR3: TGTGCCAGCAGCTTAGTCGGACAGGTCAACGTCCTGACTTTC. Based on the CDR3 plus reference TRBV11-2 and TRBJ2-6, the full variable domain is EAGVAQSPRYKIIEKRQSVAFWCNPISGHATLYWYQQILGQGPKLLIQFQNNGVVDDSQLPKDRFSAERLKGVDSTLKIQPAKLEDSAVYLCASSLVGQVNVLTFGAGSRLTVL.

V gene TRBV12-3 or TRBV12-4 combines with J gene TRBJ1-4; 7 bases align to TRBD1. This CDR3 spans 13 amino acids. The trim removed 4 bases at V and 8 bases at J, leaving 4 bases unmatched. Written as DNA, the CDR3 is TGTGCCAGCAGTTCACAGGGGAGGGAAAAACTGTTTTTT. Amino acid sequence: CASSSQGREKLFF.

The chain uses TRBV7-9 and TRBJ1-1; D perhaps matches TRBD1 (6 bases). The CDR3 has 17 residues. CDR1 and CDR2 from the germline V gene are SEHNR and FQNEAQ (reference sequence). V dropped 5 bases and J dropped 0 bases, with 19 bases sitting between them. The CDR3 loop reads CASSPPDRQAMNTEAFF. The CDR3 coding sequence is TGTGCCAGCAGCCCCCCGGACAGACAAGCAATGAACACTGAAGCTTTCTTT.

This chain joins TRBV6-5 and TRBJ2-2, with a tentative D call TRBD2 (5 bases). The CDR3 loop spans 15 amino acids. Germline V gene data show CDR1 as MNHEY and CDR2 as SVGAGI. V was pared by 6 bases and J by 6 bases, with 17 bases between. The chain's CDR3 is CASRPTGRVSGELFF. In DNA, the CDR3 is TGTGCCAGCAGACCCACGGGAAGGGTCTCCGGGGAGCTGTTTTTT.

The chain links TRBV13 to TRBJ1-1; TRBD1 might be the D (6 bases). V lost 5 bases and J 10 bases, leaving 14 bases between the germline ends. The CDR3 spans 12 residues. Germline CDR1 reads PRHDT; CDR2 reads FYEKMQ (reference sequence). The CDR3 DNA is TGTGCCAGCAGCCTCGCTGGGGGCAGAGCTTTCTTT. Its protein is CASSLAGGRAFF.

The chain recombines TRBV2 with TRBJ2-4; 7 nucleotides agree with TRBD2. The CDR3 totals 15 residues. Germline CDR1 SNHLY, CDR2 FYNNEI. Unmatched junction bases numbered 12, after V lost 6 bases and J lost 7 bases. Here the CDR3 DNA reads TGTGCCAGCAGCTCAGGGAGGGGATTACAGAACATTCAGTACTTC. Residues: CASSSGRGLQNIQYF.

The chain uses TRBV24-1 and TRBJ2-3; tentatively, D is TRBD2 (6 bases). The CDR3 extends over 15 amino acids. The V and J ends lost 7 bases and 3 bases respectively, with 16 bases between them. CDR1 and CDR2 from the germline V gene are KGHDR and SFDVKD. The CDR3 region is CATSRLEKGTDTQYF. The DNA of the CDR3 is TGTGCCACCAGCCGACTAGAGAAGGGAACAGATACGCAGTATTTT.

This chain links TRBV4-2 with TRBJ1-5; 11 positions agree with TRBD1. The V gene's germline CDR1 is LGHNA and CDR2 YNFKEQ. V trimming: 0 bases; J trimming: 0 bases; junction bases outside the gene matches: 13. The CDR3 spans 21 residues. The CDR3 reads CASSQEPFLIGTGGSNQPQHF. CDR3 bases: TGTGCCAGCAGCCAAGAACCCTTCCTTATTGGGACAGGGGGTAGCAATCAGCCCCAGCATTTT.

This clone was seen a handful of times. The rearrangement links TRBV29-1 to TRBJ2-7; D is uncertain. The germline V and J ends were trimmed by 5 bases and 6 bases, with 14 bases remaining between them. The length of the CDR3 is 12 residues. The germline gives CDR1 SQVTM, CDR2 ANQGSEA. The CDR3 DNA sequence: TGCAGCGTTTTGGAGTTAAAAAGCGAGCAGTACTTC. Translating it yields CSVLELKSEQYF.